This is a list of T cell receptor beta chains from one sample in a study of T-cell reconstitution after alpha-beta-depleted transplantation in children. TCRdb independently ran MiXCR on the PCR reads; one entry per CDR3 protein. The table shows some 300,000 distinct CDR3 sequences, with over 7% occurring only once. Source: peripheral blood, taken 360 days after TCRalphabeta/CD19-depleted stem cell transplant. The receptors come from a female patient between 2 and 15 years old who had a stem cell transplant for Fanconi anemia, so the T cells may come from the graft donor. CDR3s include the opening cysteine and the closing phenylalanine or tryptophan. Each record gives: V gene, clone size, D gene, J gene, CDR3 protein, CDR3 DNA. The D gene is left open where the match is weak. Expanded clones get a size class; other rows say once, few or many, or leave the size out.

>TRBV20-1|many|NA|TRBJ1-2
CSATLTLANYGYTF
TGCAGTGCTACCCTGACGTTAGCTAACTATGGCTACACCTTC
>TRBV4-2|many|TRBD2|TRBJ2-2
CASSQQPNGGGLGGELFF
TGTGCCAGCAGCCAACAACCGAACGGGGGGGGCCTTGGCGGGGAGCTGTTTTTT
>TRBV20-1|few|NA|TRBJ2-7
CSGVYEQYF
TGCAGTGGTGTCTACGAGCAGTACTTC
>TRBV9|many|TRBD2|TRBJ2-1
CASSVAPSGGRNEQFF
TGTGCCAGCAGCGTAGCGCCTAGCGGGGGGAGGAATGAGCAGTTCTTC
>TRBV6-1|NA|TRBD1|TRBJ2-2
CASSEPGTGYGELFF
TGTGCCAGCAGCGAGCCCGGGACAGGGTACGGGGAGCTGTTTTTT
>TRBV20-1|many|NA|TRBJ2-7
CSARAYDYEQYF
TGCAGTGCTAGAGCGTACGACTACGAGCAGTACTTC
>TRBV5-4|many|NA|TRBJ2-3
CASSSDGRTDTQYF
TGTGCCAGCAGCTCGGACGGGCGCACAGATACGCAGTATTTT
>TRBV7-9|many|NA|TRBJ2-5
CASSLQRPQETQYF
TGTGCCAGCAGCTTACAGAGACCCCAAGAGACCCAGTACTTC
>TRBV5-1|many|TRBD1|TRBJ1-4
CASSSAGQPEKLFF
TGCGCCAGCAGCTCCGCGGGACAGCCCGAAAAACTGTTTTTT
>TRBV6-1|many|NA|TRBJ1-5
CASRPGYSNQPQHF
TGTGCCAGCCGCCCGGGGTATAGCAATCAGCCCCAGCATTTT
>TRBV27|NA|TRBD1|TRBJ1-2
CASSSIFRGPSYGYTF
TGTGCCAGCAGTTCGATCTTCAGGGGGCCTAGCTATGGCTACACCTTC
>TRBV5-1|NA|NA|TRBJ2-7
CASSLGWGGADYEQYF
TGCGCCAGCAGCTTGGGTTGGGGGGGCGCAGACTACGAGCAGTACTTC
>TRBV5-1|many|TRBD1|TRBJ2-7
CASSLLQGAIYEQYF
TGCGCCAGCAGCTTGTTACAGGGGGCCATCTACGAGCAGTACTTC
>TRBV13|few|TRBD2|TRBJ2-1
CASSIGLAEGNEQFF
TGTGCCAGCAGCATCGGACTAGCGGAGGGGAATGAGCAGTTCTTC
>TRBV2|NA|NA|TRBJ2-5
CASSQGAAGEYF
TGTGCCAGCAGTCAAGGGGCGGCAGGGGAGTACTTC
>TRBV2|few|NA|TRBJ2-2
CASAGIGTGELFF
TGTGCCAGTGCAGGAATTGGCACCGGGGAGCTGTTTTTT
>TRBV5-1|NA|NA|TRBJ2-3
CATTPTGADTQYF
TGCGCCACCACTCCCACCGGGGCAGATACGCAGTATTTT
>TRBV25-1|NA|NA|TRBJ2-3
CASSASGTADSTDTQYF
TGTGCCAGCAGTGCGTCGGGGACTGCCGATTCCACAGATACGCAGTATTTT
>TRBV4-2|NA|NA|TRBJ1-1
CASSQVGGLTTEAFF
TGTGCCAGCAGCCAAGTCGGGGGACTTACCACTGAAGCTTTCTTT
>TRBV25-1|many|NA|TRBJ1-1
CASSATGQINTEAFF
TGTGCCAGCAGTGCCACTGGACAGATTAACACTGAAGCTTTCTTT
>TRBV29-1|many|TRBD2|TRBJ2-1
CSVAGTSDNEQFF
TGCAGCGTTGCCGGGACTAGCGACAATGAGCAGTTCTTC
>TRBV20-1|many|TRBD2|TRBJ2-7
CSARGGRTSYEQYF
TGCAGTGCTAGAGGCGGGAGGACCTCCTACGAGCAGTACTTC
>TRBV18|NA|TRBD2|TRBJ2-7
CASSPSTSGVYEQYF
TGTGCCAGCTCACCGTCGACTAGCGGGGTCTACGAGCAGTACTTC
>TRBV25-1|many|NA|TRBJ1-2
CASSEYNYGYTF
TGTGCCAGCAGTGAATACAACTATGGCTACACCTTC
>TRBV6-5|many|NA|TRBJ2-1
CASSTKARRVNYNEQFF
TGTGCCAGCAGTACCAAGGCGAGGAGGGTGAACTACAATGAGCAGTTCTTC
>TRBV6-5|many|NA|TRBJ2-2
CASSHSGQNTGELFF
TGTGCCAGCAGCCACTCAGGACAGAACACCGGGGAGCTGTTTTTT
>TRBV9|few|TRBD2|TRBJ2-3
CASSDQRGAGDTQYF
TGTGCCAGCAGCGACCAGCGGGGGGCCGGAGATACGCAGTATTTT
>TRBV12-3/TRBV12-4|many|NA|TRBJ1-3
CASSLGTLNTIYF
TGTGCCAGCAGTTTAGGGACCCTAAACACCATATATTTT
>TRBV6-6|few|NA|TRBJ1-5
CASIIGANQPQHF
TGTGCCAGCATCATCGGGGCGAATCAGCCCCAGCATTTT
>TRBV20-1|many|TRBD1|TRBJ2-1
CSARDPGQGDNEQFF
TGCAGTGCTAGAGACCCGGGACAGGGAGACAATGAGCAGTTCTTC
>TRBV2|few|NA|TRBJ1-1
CASSPRGWAFF
TGTGCCAGCAGCCCTCGAGGGTGGGCTTTCTTT
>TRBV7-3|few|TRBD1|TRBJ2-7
CASSPTGGAGLNEQYF
TGTGCCAGCAGCCCAACAGGGGGCGCAGGTCTAAACGAGCAGTACTTC
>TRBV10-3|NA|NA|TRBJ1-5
CAISEYPFGNANNQPQHF
TGTGCCATCAGTGAGTACCCCTTTGGAAACGCAAACAATCAGCCCCAGCATTTT
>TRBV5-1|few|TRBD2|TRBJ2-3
CASSLQTSGRDTQYF
TGCGCCAGCAGCTTGCAGACTAGCGGGAGGGATACGCAGTATTTT
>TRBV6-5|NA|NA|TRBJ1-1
CASSYFARGNTEAFF
TGTGCCAGCAGTTATTTCGCCAGGGGTAACACTGAAGCTTTCTTT
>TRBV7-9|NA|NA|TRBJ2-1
CASNSYAEQFF
TGTGCCAGCAACTCGTATGCTGAGCAGTTCTTC